These 18 T cell receptor beta chains came from one sample sequenced in a study of Ad26.COV2.S vaccination and SARS-CoV-2 variants. The treatment was: over 15 received Ad26.COV2.S at low or high dose, single or two shots; a few received placebo; per-sample allocation not given. Day 63 after the first vaccine or placebo injection was the time point for sampling. Libraries were prepared by immunoSEQ multiplex PCR; TCRdb keeps only in-frame clonotypes and omits some of them. This table has a few hundred thousand clones, about nine tenths appearing once. Sequences were derived from peripheral blood, sampled in a trial of Ad26.COV2.S vaccine versus placebo. The receptors were sampled from a person between 18 and 60 years old who received the Ad26.COV2.S COVID-19 vaccine or a placebo.

The rearrangement joins TRBV11-3 to TRBJ2-6; D gene uncertain. The germline V and J ends were trimmed by 2 bases and 1 base, with 0 bases remaining between them. CDR1 and CDR2 from the germline V gene are SGHNT and YENEEA. The CDR3 has 13 amino acids. The CDR3 loop is CASSLSGANVLTF. For the CDR3, the DNA is TGTGCCAGCAGCTTATCTGGGGCCAACGTCCTGACTTTC.

The chain recombines TRBV9 with TRBJ2-7; 10 nucleotides match TRBD1. Germline V gene data show CDR1 as SGDLS and CDR2 as YYNGEE. Germline trimming cut 3 bases from V and 0 bases from J; bases unmatched to any gene: 12. This CDR3 comprises 18 residues. CDR3 in DNA: TGTGCCAGCAGCGAGAGGGAGACAGGGGGCTATAGCTCCTACGAGCAGTACTTC. It codes for CASSERETGGYSSYEQYF.

J is TRBJ2-7 and V is TRBV7-8; TRBD2 might be the D (6 bases). Deletions cut 0 bases from V and 0 bases from J, with 24 bases between. The CDR3 contains 20 residues. Germline V gene lookup returns CDR1 SGHVS and CDR2 FQNEAQ. CDR3 in amino acids: CASSLAEPGSSQAGSYEQYF. The DNA of the CDR3 is TGTGCCAGCAGCTTAGCGGAGCCTGGCAGCTCACAAGCGGGCTCCTACGAGCAGTACTTC.

The gene calls are TRBV27 and TRBJ2-2, with 7 bases lining up with TRBD1. The CDR3 is 17 amino acids. The J segment lost 6 bases and the V segment lost 5 bases, leaving 15 bases of the junction unmatched. The V gene's germline CDR1 is MNHEY and CDR2 SMNVEV (reference sequence). In DNA form, the CDR3 reads TGTGCCAGCAGTCCCCTAACGACAGGGTGGATTTCCGGGGAGCTGTTTTTT. Its translation: CASSPLTTGWISGELFF.

The rearrangement uses TRBV28 and TRBJ2-7; D not resolved. CDR1 and CDR2 from the germline V gene are MDHEN and SYDVKM. The V gene lost 2 bases and the J gene lost 1 base, with 18 bases spanning the gap. The CDR3 is made up of 17 amino acids. CDR3 coding DNA: TGTGCCAGCAGTTTAATGGGTCCGAGACTCTCGTCCTACGAGCAGTACTTC. Its protein is CASSLMGPRLSSYEQYF.

This chain connects TRBV9 to TRBJ2-1; D is possibly TRBD2 (6 bases). The CDR3 sequence is 15 residues long. The V gene lost 0 bases and the J gene lost 4 bases, with 11 bases spanning the gap. CDR1 SGDLS and CDR2 YYNGEE come from the germline V gene. In nucleotides, the CDR3 is TGTGCCAGCAGCGTAGAGAGCGGGTTTTACAATGAGCAGTTCTTC. As protein: CASSVESGFYNEQFF.

This rearrangement joins TRBV19 to TRBJ2-1; TRBD2 matches at 12 bases. Trimming cost V 5 bases and J 1 base; bases outside gene matches: 12. The CDR3 spans 19 residues. Germline values: CDR1 LNHDA, CDR2 SQIVND (reference sequence). The CDR3 DNA follows: TGTGCCAGTAGTCCTCCCCCTAGCGGGAGGGACAATTCCTACAATGAGCAGTTCTTC. Its protein product is CASSPPPSGRDNSYNEQFF.

The CDR3 reads CASSSGLQETQYF. The CDR3 DNA is TGTGCCAGCAGTTCCGGCCTCCAAGAGACCCAGTACTTC. This chain joins TRBV11-2 and TRBJ2-5; D gene uncertain. The CDR3 length is 13 residues. CDR1 and CDR2 (germline): SGHAT, FQNNGV. V was clipped by 6 bases and J by 1 base, with 9 bases between them.

V and J are TRBV5-6 and TRBJ2-3, with 11 bases identical to TRBD2. V lost 4 bases, J lost 2 bases, and 6 bases stayed unmatched. CDR3 length: 16 residues. Germline-derived CDR1 and CDR2 are SGHDT and YYEEEE. The CDR3 region is CASSHGLAGVTDTQYF. The CDR3 DNA sequence: TGTGCCAGCAGCCACGGACTAGCGGGTGTCACAGATACGCAGTATTTT.

This clone was counted between two and nine times. This CDR3 reads CASSLDRPRNTIYF. The CDR3 DNA reads as TGTGCCAGCAGCTTAGATAGGCCCAGGAACACCATATATTTT. The chain links TRBV11-2 to TRBJ1-3; D ambiguous. The V end was cut by 0 bases, the J end by 7 bases, with 10 bases between. Per germline, CDR1 SGHAT and CDR2 FQNNGV. This CDR3 is built from 14 residues.

The CDR3 region has the DNA TGTGCCAGCAGCTTAGGGGTTACAGCCAAGGAGACGTGGGACTACGAGCAGTACTTC. It encodes CASSLGVTAKETWDYEQYF. V gene TRBV11-2 combines with J gene TRBJ2-7, with D unclear. The CDR3 has 19 residues. The V gene's germline CDR1 is SGHAT and CDR2 FQNNGV. Trimming shortened V by 1 base and J by 3 bases, and 25 bases separated the two germline ends.

The rearrangement joins TRBV6-2 or TRBV6-3 to TRBJ2-3; TRBD2 matches 14 bases. Losses at the gene ends were 0 bases for V and 5 bases for J; bases not matched to a gene: 4. Germline CDR1 reads MNHEY; CDR2 reads SVGEGT. This CDR3 has 17 residues. Here the CDR3 reads CASSYSGLAGVGDTQYF. DNA of the CDR3: TGTGCCAGCAGTTACTCGGGACTAGCGGGAGTTGGAGATACGCAGTATTTT.

This chain joins TRBV7-9 and TRBJ2-7; 13 bases align to TRBD2. The CDR3 loop spans 16 amino acids. The V gene's germline CDR1 is SEHNR and CDR2 FQNEAQ (reference sequence). V lost 2 bases, J lost 2 bases, and 3 bases stayed unmatched. CDR3 residues: CASSLPTSGRTYEQYF. DNA of the CDR3: TGTGCCAGCAGCTTACCGACTAGCGGGAGGACCTACGAGCAGTACTTC.

J is TRBJ2-2 and V is TRBV7-2, with D uncertain. This CDR3 is 14 amino acids long. CDR1 is SGHTA, CDR2 FQGNSA, per germline. V lost 2 bases and J lost 5, with 9 bases in between. DNA of the CDR3: TGTGCCAGCAGCTTAAGGTCTAGGACCGGGGAGCTGTTTTTT. Translated: CASSLRSRTGELFF.

The chain joins TRBV7-6 to TRBJ2-5; D is undetermined. The CDR3 is made up of 14 amino acids. V lost 1 base and J lost 0, with 6 bases in between. Germline CDR1 SGHVS, CDR2 FNYEAQ. The CDR3 reads CASSLVVDQETQYF. The CDR3 DNA follows: TGTGCCAGCAGCTTAGTTGTCGACCAAGAGACCCAGTACTTC.

The rearrangement links TRBV28 to TRBJ1-1; TRBD1 might be the D (5 bases). This CDR3 spans 15 amino acids. Germline assignment: CDR1 MDHEN and CDR2 SYDVKM. Trimming removed 5 bases from V and 1 base from J, with 14 bases in between. The chain's CDR3 is CASSPFTRGNTEAFF. The CDR3 DNA sequence: TGTGCCAGCAGTCCCTTCACTAGGGGGAACACTGAAGCTTTCTTT.

Comments on this clone: This sample includes further DNA sequences coding for the same CDR3. The rearrangement uses TRBV5-4 and TRBJ2-1, with 11 bases lining up with TRBD2. The V gene end was trimmed by 4 bases and the J gene end by 3 bases; junction bases not matched to a gene: 3. CDR1 is SGHNT, CDR2 YYREEE, per germline (reference sequence). The CDR3 is 15 residues long. The CDR3 spells CASSTGTSGYNEQFF. The CDR3 DNA follows: TGTGCCAGCAGCACCGGGACTAGCGGCTACAATGAGCAGTTCTTC.

The sample holds one count of this clone. The V call is TRBV27, the J call TRBJ2-7; D gene unclear. The CDR3 loop spans 13 amino acids. Germline CDR1 MNHEY, CDR2 SMNVEV (reference sequence). The V gene lost 2 bases and the J gene lost 0 bases, with 5 bases spanning the gap. CDR3 loop: CASSLVSSYEQYF. CDR3 DNA sequence: TGTGCCAGCAGTTTAGTGAGCTCCTACGAGCAGTACTTC.